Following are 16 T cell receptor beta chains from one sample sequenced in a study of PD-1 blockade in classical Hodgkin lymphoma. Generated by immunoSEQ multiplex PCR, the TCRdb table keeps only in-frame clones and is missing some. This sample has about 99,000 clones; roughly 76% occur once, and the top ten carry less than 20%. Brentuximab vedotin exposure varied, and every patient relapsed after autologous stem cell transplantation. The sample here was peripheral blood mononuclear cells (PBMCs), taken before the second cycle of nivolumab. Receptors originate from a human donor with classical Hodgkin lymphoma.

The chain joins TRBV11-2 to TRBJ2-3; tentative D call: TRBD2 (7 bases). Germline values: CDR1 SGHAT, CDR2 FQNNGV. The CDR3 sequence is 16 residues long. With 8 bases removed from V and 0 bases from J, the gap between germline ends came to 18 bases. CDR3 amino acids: CASRSGGLFSTDTQYF. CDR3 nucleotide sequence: TGTGCCAGCCGTTCGGGGGGCCTTTTTAGCACAGATACGCAGTATTTT.

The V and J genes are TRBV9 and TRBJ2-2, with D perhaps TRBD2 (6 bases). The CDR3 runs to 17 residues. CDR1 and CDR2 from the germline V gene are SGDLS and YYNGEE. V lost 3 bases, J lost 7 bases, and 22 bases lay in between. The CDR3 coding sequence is TGTGCCAGCAGCGCCTACCACATGACTAGTTCGGGCGGGGAGCTGTTTTTT. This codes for CASSAYHMTSSGGELFF. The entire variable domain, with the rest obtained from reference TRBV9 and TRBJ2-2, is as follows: DSGVTQTPKHLITATGQRVTLRCSPRSGDLSVYWYQQSLDQGLQFLIQYYNGEERAKGNILERFSAQQFPDLHSELNLSSLELGDSALYFCASSAYHMTSSGGELFFGEGSRLTVL.

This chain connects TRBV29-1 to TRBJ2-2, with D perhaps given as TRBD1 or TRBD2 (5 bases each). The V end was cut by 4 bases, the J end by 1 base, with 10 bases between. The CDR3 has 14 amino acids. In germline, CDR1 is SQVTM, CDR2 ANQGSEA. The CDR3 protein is CSVAGTLNTGELFF. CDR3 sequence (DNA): TGCAGCGTTGCTGGGACCTTGAACACCGGGGAGCTGTTTTTT.

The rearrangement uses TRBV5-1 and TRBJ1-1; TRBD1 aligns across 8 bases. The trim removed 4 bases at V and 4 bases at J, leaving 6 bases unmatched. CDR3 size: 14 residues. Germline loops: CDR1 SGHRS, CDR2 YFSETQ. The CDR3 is CASSGGQEGTEAFF. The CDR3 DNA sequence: TGCGCCAGCAGCGGGGGACAGGAGGGCACTGAAGCTTTCTTT.

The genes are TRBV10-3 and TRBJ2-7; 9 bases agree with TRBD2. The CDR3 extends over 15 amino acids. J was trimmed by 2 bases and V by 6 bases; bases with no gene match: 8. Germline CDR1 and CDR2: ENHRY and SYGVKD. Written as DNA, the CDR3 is TGTGCCATCAGAGCCCCTAGCGGGGACCCCTACGAGCAGTACTTC. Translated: CAIRAPSGDPYEQYF.

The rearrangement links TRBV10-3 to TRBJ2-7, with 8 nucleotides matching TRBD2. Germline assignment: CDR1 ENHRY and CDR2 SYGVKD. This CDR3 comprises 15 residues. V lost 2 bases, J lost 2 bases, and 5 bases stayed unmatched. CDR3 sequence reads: CAISEGQRETYEQYF. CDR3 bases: TGTGCCATCAGTGAGGGCCAGCGGGAGACCTACGAGCAGTACTTC.

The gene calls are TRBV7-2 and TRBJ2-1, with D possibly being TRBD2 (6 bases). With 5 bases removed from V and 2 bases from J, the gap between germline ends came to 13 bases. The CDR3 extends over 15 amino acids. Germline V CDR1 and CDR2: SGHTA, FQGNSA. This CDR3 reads CASSRTGDPYNEQFF. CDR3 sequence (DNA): TGTGCCAGCAGCCGGACGGGAGACCCCTACAATGAGCAGTTCTTC.

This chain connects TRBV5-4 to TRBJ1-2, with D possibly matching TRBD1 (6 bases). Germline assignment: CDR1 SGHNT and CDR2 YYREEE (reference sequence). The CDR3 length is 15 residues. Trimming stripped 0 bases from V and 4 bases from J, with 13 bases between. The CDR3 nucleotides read TGTGCCAGCAGCTTGGCAGGGGAGTCAATCTATGGCTACACCTTC. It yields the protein CASSLAGESIYGYTF.

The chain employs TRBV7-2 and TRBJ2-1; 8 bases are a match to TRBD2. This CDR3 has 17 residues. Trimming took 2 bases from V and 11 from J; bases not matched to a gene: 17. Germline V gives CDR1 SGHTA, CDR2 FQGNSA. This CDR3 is CASSLHPGTGGASQQFF. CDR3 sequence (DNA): TGTGCCAGCAGCTTACATCCCGGGACGGGGGGGGCCTCTCAGCAGTTCTTC.

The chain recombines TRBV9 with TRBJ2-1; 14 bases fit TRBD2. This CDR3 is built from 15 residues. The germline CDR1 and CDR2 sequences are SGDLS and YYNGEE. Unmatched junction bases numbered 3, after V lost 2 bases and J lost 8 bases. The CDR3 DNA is TGTGCCAGCAGCGTTGGGACTAGCGGGAGAGATGAGCAGTTCTTC. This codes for CASSVGTSGRDEQFF.

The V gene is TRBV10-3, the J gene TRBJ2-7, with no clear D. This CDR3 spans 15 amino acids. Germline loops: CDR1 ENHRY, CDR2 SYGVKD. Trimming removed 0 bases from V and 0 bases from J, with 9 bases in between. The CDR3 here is CAISESLGPSYEQYF. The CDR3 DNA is TGTGCCATCAGTGAGTCGCTCGGACCCTCCTACGAGCAGTACTTC.

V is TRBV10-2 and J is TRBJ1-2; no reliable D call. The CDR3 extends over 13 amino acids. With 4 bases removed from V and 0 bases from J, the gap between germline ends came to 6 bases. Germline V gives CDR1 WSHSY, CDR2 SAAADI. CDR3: CASSAGPNYGYTF. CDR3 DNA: TGCGCCAGCAGTGCGGGCCCTAACTATGGCTACACCTTC.

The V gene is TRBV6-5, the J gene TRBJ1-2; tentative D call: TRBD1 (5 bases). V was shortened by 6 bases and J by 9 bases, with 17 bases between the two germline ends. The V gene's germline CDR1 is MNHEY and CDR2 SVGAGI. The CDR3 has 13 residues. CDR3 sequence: CASRPGTAKRYTF. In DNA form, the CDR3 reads TGTGCCAGCAGACCCGGGACCGCCAAACGCTACACCTTC.

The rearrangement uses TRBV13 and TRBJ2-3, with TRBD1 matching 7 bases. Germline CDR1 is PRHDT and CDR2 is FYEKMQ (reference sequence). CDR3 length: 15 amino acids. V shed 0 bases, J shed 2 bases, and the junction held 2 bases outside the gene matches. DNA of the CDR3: TGTGCCAGCAGCTTAGGGACAGGGCTCACAGATACGCAGTATTTT. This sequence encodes CASSLGTGLTDTQYF.

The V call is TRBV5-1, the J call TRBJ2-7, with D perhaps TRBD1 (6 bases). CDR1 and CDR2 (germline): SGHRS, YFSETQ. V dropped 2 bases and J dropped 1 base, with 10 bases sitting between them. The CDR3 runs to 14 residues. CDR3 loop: CASSFRDKSYEQYF. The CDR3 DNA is TGCGCCAGCAGCTTCCGGGACAAATCCTACGAGCAGTACTTC.

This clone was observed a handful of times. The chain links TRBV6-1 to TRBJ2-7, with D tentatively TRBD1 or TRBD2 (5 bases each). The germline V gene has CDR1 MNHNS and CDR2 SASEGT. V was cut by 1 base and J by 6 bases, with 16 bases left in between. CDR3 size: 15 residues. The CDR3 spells CASSEVGAPKVEQYF. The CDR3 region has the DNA TGTGCCAGCAGTGAAGTCGGGGCCCCTAAGGTCGAGCAGTACTTC.